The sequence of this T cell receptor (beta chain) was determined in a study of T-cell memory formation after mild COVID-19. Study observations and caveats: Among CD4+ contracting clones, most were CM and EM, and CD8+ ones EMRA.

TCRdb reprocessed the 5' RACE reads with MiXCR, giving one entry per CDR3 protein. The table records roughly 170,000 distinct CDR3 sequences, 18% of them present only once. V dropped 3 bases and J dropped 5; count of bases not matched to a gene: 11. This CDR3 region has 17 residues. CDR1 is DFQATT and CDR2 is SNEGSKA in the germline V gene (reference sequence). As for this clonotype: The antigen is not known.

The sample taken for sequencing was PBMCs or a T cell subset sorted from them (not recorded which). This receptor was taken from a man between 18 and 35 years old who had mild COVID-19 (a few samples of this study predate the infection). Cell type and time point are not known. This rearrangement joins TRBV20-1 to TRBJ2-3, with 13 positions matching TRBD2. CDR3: CSASRLAGGESVDTQYF. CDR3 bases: TGCAGTGCTAGTCGACTAGCGGGGGGAGAGTCTGTAGATACGCAGTATTTT.